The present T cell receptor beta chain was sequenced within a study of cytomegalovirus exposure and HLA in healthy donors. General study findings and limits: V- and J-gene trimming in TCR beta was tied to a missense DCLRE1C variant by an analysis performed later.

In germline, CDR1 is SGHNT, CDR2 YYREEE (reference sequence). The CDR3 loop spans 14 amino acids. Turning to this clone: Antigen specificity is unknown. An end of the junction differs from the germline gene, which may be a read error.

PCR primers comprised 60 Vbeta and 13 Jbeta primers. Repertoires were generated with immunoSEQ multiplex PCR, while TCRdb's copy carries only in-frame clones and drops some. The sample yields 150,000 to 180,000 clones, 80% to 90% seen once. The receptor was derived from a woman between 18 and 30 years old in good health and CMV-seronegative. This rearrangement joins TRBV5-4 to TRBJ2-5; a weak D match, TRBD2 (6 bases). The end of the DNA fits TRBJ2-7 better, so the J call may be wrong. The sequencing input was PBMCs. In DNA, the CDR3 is TGTGCCAGCAGTTTGGAGGCGGGGTCGGACGAGCAGTACTTC. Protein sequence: CASSLEAGSDEQYF.